This T cell receptor (beta chain) was documented in a study of identical twins. Study observations and caveats: With abundant cord blood beta clonotypes, insertions were fewer; memory repertoires showed no such pattern.

Every one of the donors was a healthy Caucasian. The V and J ends lost 5 bases and 1 base respectively, with 15 bases between them. Germline CDR1 is SEHNR and CDR2 is FQNEAQ (reference sequence). The CDR3 totals 15 residues. TCRdb re-analysed the 5' RACE reads in MiXCR, keeping a single row per CDR3 protein. The table shows roughly 720,000 distinct CDR3 sequences, with 18% occurring only once. As to this clonotype: Its antigen is not known.

A further study also used this sample, focusing on T cells expressing NK-cell markers. That work adds: A range of about 1.0-8% of CD8+ T cells consisted of dominant NKG2C+ clonotypes in 5 to 7 donors.

The chain joins TRBV7-9 to TRBJ2-7, with TRBD1 as a possible D gene (5 bases). This receptor was identified in a woman aged 18-30 years in good health. Sequencing was carried out using PBMCs. CDR3 sequence: CASSPSAGLSYEQYF. The CDR3 DNA sequence: TGTGCCAGCAGCCCCTCGGCAGGGCTTTCCTACGAGCAGTACTTC.